The sequence of this TCR beta chain was determined in a study of blood T cell repertoires in COVID-19. Background on the study: PBMCs, B-cell-depleted T cells, or T cells were the source of the cDNA or gDNA that made up the material.

This clone was recorded only once. The germline V gene has CDR1 MNHNS and CDR2 SASEGT. This CDR3 is built from 13 residues. V was pared by 3 bases and J by 7 bases, with 13 bases between. In assigning cohorts, the study relied on participant-reported clinical history. Original methodology: Nucleated cell counts were estimated from reference gene primer amplification. Clones were sequenced by immunoSEQ multiplex PCR, and TCRdb holds only the in-frame ones, with some missing. Clonal size and the V and J genes are those of that table, whereas D and trimming came from the DNA. This sample has approximately 260,000 clones, with roughly 84% found just once.

Specimen: PBMCs or T cells enriched from blood (not recorded which). The clonotype comes from a man aged 45-60 years who had recovered from COVID-19. The genes are TRBV6-1 and TRBJ2-7; a weak D match, TRBD1 (5 bases). This CDR3 reads CASSDRVVGEQYF. Written as DNA, the CDR3 is TGTGCCAGCAGTGACAGGGTAGTAGGGGAGCAGTACTTC.